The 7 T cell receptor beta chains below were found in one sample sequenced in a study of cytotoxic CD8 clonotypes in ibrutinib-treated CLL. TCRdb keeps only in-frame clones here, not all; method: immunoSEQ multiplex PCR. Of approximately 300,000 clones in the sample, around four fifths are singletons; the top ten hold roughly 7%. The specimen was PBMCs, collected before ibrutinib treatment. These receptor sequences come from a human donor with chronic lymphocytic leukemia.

DNA for the CDR3: TGTGCCAGCTCTAGCGGATACCTCTACGAGCAGTACTTC. It translates to CASSSGYLYEQYF. The gene calls are TRBV18 and TRBJ2-7; tentative D call: TRBD2 (6 bases). Germline values: CDR1 KGHSH, CDR2 LQKENI. V lost 6 bases to trimming and J lost 3 bases, with 12 bases between them. This CDR3 is 13 amino acids long.

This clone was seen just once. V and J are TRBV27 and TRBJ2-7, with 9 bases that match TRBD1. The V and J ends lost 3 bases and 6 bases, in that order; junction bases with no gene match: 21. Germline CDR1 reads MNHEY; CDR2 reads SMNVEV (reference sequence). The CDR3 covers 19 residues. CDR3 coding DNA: TGTGCCAGCAGTTTTGACAGGGGGAGATCTAAATACTACCTGAGCGAGCAGTACTTC. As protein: CASSFDRGRSKYYLSEQYF.

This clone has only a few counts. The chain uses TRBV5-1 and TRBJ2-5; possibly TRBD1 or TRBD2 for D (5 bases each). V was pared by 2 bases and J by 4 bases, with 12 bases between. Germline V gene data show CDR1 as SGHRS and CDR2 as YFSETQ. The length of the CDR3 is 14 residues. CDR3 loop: CASSFRERGETQYF. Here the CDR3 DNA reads TGCGCCAGCAGCTTCAGGGAGCGAGGAGAGACCCAGTACTTC.

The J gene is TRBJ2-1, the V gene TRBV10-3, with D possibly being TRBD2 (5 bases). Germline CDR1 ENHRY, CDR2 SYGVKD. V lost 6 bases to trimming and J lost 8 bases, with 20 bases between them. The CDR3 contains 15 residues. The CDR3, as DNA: TGTGCCATCAGGGAAGGAGAGACTACTCACGATGAGCAGTTCTTC. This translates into CAIREGETTHDEQFF.

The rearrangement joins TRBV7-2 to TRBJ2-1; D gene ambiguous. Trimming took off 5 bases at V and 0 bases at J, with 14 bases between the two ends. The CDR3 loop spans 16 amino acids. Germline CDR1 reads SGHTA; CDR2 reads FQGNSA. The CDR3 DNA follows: TGTGCCAGCAGCACTATAACAGTGAGCTCCTACAATGAGCAGTTCTTC. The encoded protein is CASSTITVSSYNEQFF.

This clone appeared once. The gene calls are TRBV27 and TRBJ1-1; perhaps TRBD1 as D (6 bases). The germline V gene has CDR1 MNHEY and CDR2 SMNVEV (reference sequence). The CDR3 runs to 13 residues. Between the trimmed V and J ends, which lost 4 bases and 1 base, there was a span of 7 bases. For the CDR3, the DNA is TGTGCCAGCAGTTGGACAGAGAACACTGAAGCTTTCTTT. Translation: CASSWTENTEAFF.

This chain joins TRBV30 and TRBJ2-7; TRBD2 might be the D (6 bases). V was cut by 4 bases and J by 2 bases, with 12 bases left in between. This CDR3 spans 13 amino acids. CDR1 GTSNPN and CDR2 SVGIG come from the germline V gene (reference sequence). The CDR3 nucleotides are TGTGCCTGGAACTTCGGGACTGCCTACGAGCAGTACTTC. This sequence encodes CAWNFGTAYEQYF.